This TCR beta chain is drawn from a study of CD8+CD57+ T cells in acquired aplastic anemia. Study-wide background: 3.2 ug was the average amount of DNA from sorted CD4+ and CD8+ cells.

Study-wide results and limits: Patients did not significantly differ from controls in CD8+ Simpson's diversity. Nearly 30 was the count of CD8+ CDR3 sequences that patients shared with controls.

This clonotype was found many times. Its specificity is unknown. TCR beta VDJ and CDR3 profiling used genomic DNA as template. MiXCR, applied by TCRdb to the reads, yields one record per CDR3 protein. The repertoire holds roughly 160,000 distinct CDR3 sequences, with about 45% as singletons. All sequencing subjects had displayed CD8+CD57+ cell expansion on flow cytometry. This CDR3 is 14 amino acids long. V dropped 5 bases and J dropped 9 bases, with 17 bases sitting between them. Germline CDR1 is LNHDA and CDR2 is SQIVND (reference sequence). Material: sorted CD4+, CD8+, or CD8+CD57+ T cells (not recorded which) from PBMCs. This sequence joins TRBV19 and TRBJ2-1; the D gene is possibly TRBD1 (6 bases). The source of this sequence is a human donor with aplastic anemia. The CDR3 spells CASSENRDQREQFF. The CDR3 DNA is TGTGCCAGTAGTGAAAACAGGGACCAACGTGAGCAGTTCTTC.